At least ten counts were recorded for the clone carrying this T cell receptor (beta chain). Its antigen is currently unknown. Libraries of TCR beta came from iRepertoire HTBI primers plus Arm-PCR of CDR3 regions. MiXCR, applied by TCRdb to the multiplex PCR reads, yields one record per CDR3 protein. The sample lists approximately 470,000 distinct CDR3 sequences, around 16% occurring once. The sample comes from a study of regulatory T cells in long-lasting Graves disease. Broader study findings: Persistent disease exhibited a predilection for TRBV28, TRBJ1-2 and TRBJ2-5.

The sample's time point: newly diagnosed GD, antithyroid drugs for less than 3 months. PBMC RNA served as the TCR library source. CDR1 and CDR2 (germline): SGHVS, FNYEAQ. There are 14 residues in the CDR3. The V gene lost 5 bases and the J gene lost 2 bases, with 13 bases spanning the gap. The sample was also reused in another study, on T cells in Graves' hyperthyroidism and ophthalmopathy. That study adds: When the TCR CDR3 underwent first-round RT-PCR, the HTBI primer set was used.

The clonotype comes from a man in his forties or fifties with Graves disease. The chain has TRBV7-6 and TRBJ2-7; D remains unclear. The sample consisted of peripheral blood mononuclear cells (PBMCs), taken at new diagnosis, from a patient treated with antithyroid drugs. The CDR3 nucleotides are TGTGCCAGCAGCCCAACGGCAGCCCCCTACGAGCAGTACTTC. This codes for CASSPTAAPYEQYF. The variable domain in full, with the rest retrieved from reference TRBV7-6 and TRBJ2-7, is GAGVSQSPRYKVTKRGQDVALRCDPISGHVSLYWYRQALGQGPEFLTYFNYEAQQDKSGLPNDRFSAERPEGSISTLTIQRTEQRDSAMYRCASSPTAAPYEQYFGPGTRLTVT.